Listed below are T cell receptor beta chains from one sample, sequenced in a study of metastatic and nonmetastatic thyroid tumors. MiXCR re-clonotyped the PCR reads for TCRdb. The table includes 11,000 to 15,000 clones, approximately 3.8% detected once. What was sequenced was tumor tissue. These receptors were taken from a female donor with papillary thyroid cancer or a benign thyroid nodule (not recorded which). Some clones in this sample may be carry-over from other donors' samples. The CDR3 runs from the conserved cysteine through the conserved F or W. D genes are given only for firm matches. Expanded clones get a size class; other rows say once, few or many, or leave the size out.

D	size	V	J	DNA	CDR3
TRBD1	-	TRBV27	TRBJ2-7	TGTGCCAGCAGTTTAGTACAGGGGACCTACGAGCAGTACTTT	CASSLVQGTYEQYF
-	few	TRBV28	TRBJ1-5	TGTGCCAGCACCCTGGGCACATTTCAGCCCCAGCATTTT	CASTLGTFQPQHF
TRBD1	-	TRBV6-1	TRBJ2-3	TGTGCCAGCAGTGTTACCGGGACAGGGGGCACAGATACGCAGTATTTT	CASSVTGTGGTDTQYF
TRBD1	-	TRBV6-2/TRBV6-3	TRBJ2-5	TGTGCCAGCAATGACAGGGCCCAAGAGACCCAGTACTTC	CASNDRAQETQYF
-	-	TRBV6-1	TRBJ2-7	TGTGCCAGCAGTGAACGTAATGTGGGCGCAACATCGAGCTCCTACGAGCAGTACTTC	CASSERNVGATSSSYEQYF
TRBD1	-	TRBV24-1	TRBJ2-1	TGTGACACCACCCAGACAGGGGAGCCGTACAATGAGCAGTTCTTC	CDTTQTGEPYNEQFF
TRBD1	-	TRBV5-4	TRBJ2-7	TGTGCCAGCAGCCAGGGACAGGGGTTAAGGGAGCAGTACTTC	CASSQGQGLREQYF
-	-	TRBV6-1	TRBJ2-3	TGTGCCAGCAGTGAAGGCAGGGATTCGGATACGCAGTATTTT	CASSEGRDSDTQYF
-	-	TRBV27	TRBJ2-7	TGTGCCAGCAGTTTGACAGGAGGAACCTACGAGCAGTACTTC	CASSLTGGTYEQYF
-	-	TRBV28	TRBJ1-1	TGTGCCAGCAGTTTAGGAAACACTGAAGCTTTCTTT	CASSLGNTEAFF
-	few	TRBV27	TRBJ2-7	TGTGCCAGCAGTTTTCTACAGGGCTATGAGCAGTACTTC	CASSFLQGYEQYF
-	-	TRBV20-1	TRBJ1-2	TGCAGTGCTAGAGATCTACAGGGATACGGCTACACCTTC	CSARDLQGYGYTF
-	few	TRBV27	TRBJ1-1	TGTGCCAGCAGTGAGGGTAGGGTCACTGAAGCTTTCTTT	CASSEGRVTEAFF
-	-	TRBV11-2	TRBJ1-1	TGTGCCAGCAGCTTAGGGAACGAAGCTTTCTTT	CASSLGNEAFF
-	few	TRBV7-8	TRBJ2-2	TGTGCCAGCAGCCGCGGGACCTTAGGCAACACCGGGGAGCTGTTTTTT	CASSRGTLGNTGELFF
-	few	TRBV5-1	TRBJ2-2	TGCGCCAGCAGCTTAGGGCAGGGGAACACCGGGGAGCTGTTTTTT	CASSLGQGNTGELFF
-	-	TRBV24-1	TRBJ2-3	TGTGCCACCAGAGGATGGACAGATACGCAGTATTTT	CATRGWTDTQYF
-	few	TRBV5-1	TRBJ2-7	TGCGCCAGCAGCTTGGACCCGGGGAGGCGCGAGCAGTACTTC	CASSLDPGRREQYF
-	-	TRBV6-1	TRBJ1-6	TGTGCCAGCAGTGTCCCCAGCCCCCGTACTTACTCCTATAATTCACCCCTCCACTTT	CASSVPSPRTYSYNSPLHF
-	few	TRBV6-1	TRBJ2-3	TGTGCCAGCAGTCCTGGACTCTCACTAAGCACAGATACGCAGTATTTT	CASSPGLSLSTDTQYF
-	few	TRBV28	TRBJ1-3	TGTGCCAGCGGACAATCTGGAAACACCATATATTTT	CASGQSGNTIYF
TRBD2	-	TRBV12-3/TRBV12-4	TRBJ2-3	TGTGCCAGCAGATCGACTAGCGGGGATTACACAGATACGCAGTATTTT	CASRSTSGDYTDTQYF
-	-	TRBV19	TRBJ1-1	TGTGCCAGTAGCCTCCCGGGAGGGACTGAAGCTTTCTTT	CASSLPGGTEAFF
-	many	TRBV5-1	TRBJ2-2	TGCGCCAGCAGCCAGTCGACAGGGAACACCGGGGAGCTGTTTTTT	CASSQSTGNTGELFF
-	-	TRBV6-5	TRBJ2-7	TGTGCCAGCGGTAACGGCTACGAGCAGTACTTC	CASGNGYEQYF